Listed here is a single T cell receptor (beta chain). As it was prepared, the TCRbeta library received unique molecular identifiers. TCRdb fed the PCR reads into MiXCR, producing one record per CDR3 protein. Of some 530,000 distinct CDR3 sequences in the sample, under 15% were seen once. Trimming cost V 3 bases and J 5 bases, with 16 bases left between them. Per germline, CDR1 GTSNPN and CDR2 SVGIG (reference sequence). CDR3 length: 14 amino acids. These data are taken from a study of T-cell reconstitution after alpha-beta-depleted transplantation in children. The V call is TRBV30, the J call TRBJ1-1; tentatively, D is TRBD1 (6 bases). The sequencing used PBMCs from the stem cell graft donor, collected from the stem cell graft. The receptor was derived from a human donor who donated a stem cell graft to a child with combined immunodeficiency. CDR3 sequence: CAWRYGQSTTEAFF. CDR3 sequence (DNA): TGTGCCTGGAGGTACGGACAGTCTACAACTGAAGCTTTCTTT.